This TCR beta chain was identified during a study of blood T cell repertoires in COVID-19. Study-wide background: The United States, Italy and Spain were the sources of the acute and convalescent COVID-19 samples. The analysed material was cDNA or gDNA that came from T cells, B-cell-depleted T cells, or PBMCs.

Methods used by the authors: Estimation of nucleated cell counts relied on the amplification of reference gene primers. Sequencing used immunoSEQ multiplex PCR; TCRdb keeps in-frame clones, though not all of them. V and J calls and clone size come straight from that table; D and trimming were deduced from the DNA. The table has under 35,000 clones, around 84% seen once. This CDR3 is 15 amino acids long. In germline, CDR1 is LGHDT, CDR2 YNNKEL (reference sequence). V shed 6 bases and J shed 8 bases, with 19 bases lying between them. This receptor was obtained from an elderly man with acute or convalescent COVID-19. The chain employs TRBV3-1 (or the pseudogene TRBV3-2) and TRBJ1-4; D is unresolved. The sample was peripheral blood. The CDR3 DNA reads TGTGCCAGCAGTCGGCAGTCGCTTACGGGGGAAAAACTGTTTTTT. This gives the protein CASSRQSLTGEKLFF.